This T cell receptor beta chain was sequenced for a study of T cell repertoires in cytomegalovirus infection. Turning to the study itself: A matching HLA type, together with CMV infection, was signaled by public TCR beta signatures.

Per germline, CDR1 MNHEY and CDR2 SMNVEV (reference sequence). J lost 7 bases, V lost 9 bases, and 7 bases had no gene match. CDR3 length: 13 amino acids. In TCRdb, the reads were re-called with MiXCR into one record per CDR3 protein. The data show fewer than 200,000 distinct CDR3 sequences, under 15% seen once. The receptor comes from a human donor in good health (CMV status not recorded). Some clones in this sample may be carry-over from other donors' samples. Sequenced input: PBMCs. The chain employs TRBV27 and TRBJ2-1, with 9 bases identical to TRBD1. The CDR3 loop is CASRGQGLNEQFF. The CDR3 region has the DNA TGTGCCAGTAGGGGACAGGGTCTTAATGAGCAGTTCTTC.